This is a list of T cell receptor beta chains from one sample in a study of identical twins. TCRdb re-analysed the 5' RACE reads in MiXCR, keeping a single row per CDR3 protein. The data contain roughly 1.6 million distinct CDR3 sequences, under 35% of them seen just once; the ten biggest clones take up under 0.35%. Sequenced: cord blood. These receptor sequences come from a newborn girl in good health. CDR3s include the opening cysteine and the closing phenylalanine or tryptophan. D genes are given only for firm matches. Only part of the rows carry a size: once, few, many, or a class if the clone is expanded.

TRBV6-6	few	TRBD1	TRBJ1-4	TGTGCCAGCAGTTACGGCGACAGGGGGCGGGAAAAACTGTTTTTT	CASSYGDRGREKLFF
TRBV20-1	.	TRBD2	TRBJ2-3	TGCAGTGCGGCACCCTACGGGACTAGCGGGAGGGCGGACACAGATACGCAGTATTTT	CSAAPYGTSGRADTDTQYF
TRBV20-1	few	.	TRBJ2-5	TGCAGTGCTAGAGCGGTTTGGGGGCAAGAGACCCAGTACTTC	CSARAVWGQETQYF
TRBV29-1	.	.	TRBJ2-3	TGCAGCGCTCTCTGGGCTCTGGGGGATACGCAGTATTTT	CSALWALGDTQYF
TRBV5-1	.	TRBD2	TRBJ2-3	TGCGCCAGCACCCCAGGCACTAGCGGGGTCACAGATACGCAGTATTTT	CASTPGTSGVTDTQYF
TRBV7-9	few	.	TRBJ1-5	TGTGCCAGCAGCTTAGAGACAGAAAGCAATCAGCCCCAGCATTTT	CASSLETESNQPQHF
TRBV20-1	few	TRBD1	TRBJ1-1	TGCAGTGCGGGGCGGGACAGGGGGTCTCTGAGGACTGAAGCTTTCTTT	CSAGRDRGSLRTEAFF
TRBV7-2	.	.	TRBJ2-2	TGTGCCAGCAGCTTAGTTTCGGGACTGTCGAACACCGGGGAGCTGTTTTTT	CASSLVSGLSNTGELFF
TRBV6-6	.	TRBD1	TRBJ1-2	TGTGCCAGCACCGAACCCTCAGGGGGCCGAGGCTACACCTTC	CASTEPSGGRGYTF
TRBV5-6	.	TRBD2	TRBJ2-3	TGTGCCAGCAGCTTGGTGGAGGGAGGGCCGGATACGCAGTATTTT	CASSLVEGGPDTQYF
TRBV12-3/TRBV12-4	.	.	TRBJ2-1	TGTGCCAGCAGTAAGGGCCACAATGAGCAGTTCTTC	CASSKGHNEQFF
TRBV15	.	TRBD1	TRBJ2-7	TGTGCCACCAGCAGAGGCCGGACAGGTACCTACGAGCAGTACTTC	CATSRGRTGTYEQYF
TRBV7-9	few	.	TRBJ1-2	TGTGCCAGCAGCTCTTTGAAGCTATCTAACTATGGCTACACCTTC	CASSSLKLSNYGYTF
TRBV20-1	.	TRBD1	TRBJ1-5	TGCAGTGCTATTTCCGGGACAGAATTCAATCAGCCCCAGCATTTT	CSAISGTEFNQPQHF
TRBV12-3/TRBV12-4	many	.	TRBJ2-3	TGTGCCAGCAGCCCTTGGCCCACGCAGTATTTT	CASSPWPTQYF
TRBV7-3	.	TRBD2	TRBJ2-4	TGTGCCAGCAGCTGGACTAGCGGGAGCATTCAGTACTTC	CASSWTSGSIQYF
TRBV20-1	.	.	TRBJ2-3	TGCAGTGCCGCCGAAAGATTGGGGATCACAGATACGCAGTATTTT	CSAAERLGITDTQYF
TRBV28	few	.	TRBJ2-7	TGTGCCAGCAGCCCCCAGGACGTTCCCTCCTACGAGCAGTACTTC	CASSPQDVPSYEQYF
TRBV28	many	TRBD2	TRBJ2-3	TGTGCCAGCAGTTTGAGGGCGGGAGCAGATACGCAGTATTTT	CASSLRAGADTQYF
TRBV20-1	.	.	TRBJ2-1	TGCAGTGCTAGAGTGCCTGAGCAGTTCTTC	CSARVPEQFF
TRBV3-1	many	.	TRBJ2-3	TGTGCCAGCAGCCAAGGACTAGGGACAGATACGCAGTATTTT	CASSQGLGTDTQYF
TRBV29-1	.	.	TRBJ2-1	TGCAGCGTTGGGTTAGGGGGGCCTGGGTCCTACAATGAGCAGTTCTTC	CSVGLGGPGSYNEQFF
TRBV9	.	.	TRBJ1-1	TGTGCCAGCAGCGCTGACGGGACTGAAGCTTTCTTT	CASSADGTEAFF
TRBV4-2	few	.	TRBJ2-5	TGTGCCAGCAGCCAAGCAAGGGCCCCGGTTGGAGAGCAGTACTTC	CASSQARAPVGEQYF
TRBV11-3	.	.	TRBJ2-2	TGTGCCAGCAGCCATCAGACCGGGGAGCTGTTTTTT	CASSHQTGELFF
TRBV2	many	TRBD1	TRBJ1-2	TGTGCCAGCAGCTCATATTCGACAGGGCGCCACTATGGCTACACCTTC	CASSSYSTGRHYGYTF
TRBV12-3/TRBV12-4	few	.	TRBJ2-3	TGTGCCAGCCGAGGGCTAGCGTCAGATACGCAGTATTTT	CASRGLASDTQYF
TRBV5-1	few	TRBD1	TRBJ2-1	TGCGCCAGCAGCGCCCGGGACAGGGGAATTGGTGAGCAGTTCTTC	CASSARDRGIGEQFF
TRBV7-2	.	.	TRBJ2-5	TGTGCCAGCAGCCCTAAGACAGGATTCCTTAGGGTAACCTACAATGAGCAGTACTTC	CASSPKTGFLRVTYNEQYF
TRBV5-4	.	.	TRBJ1-4	TGTGCCAGCAGCCCTGGACAACGAGAAAAACTGTTTTTT	CASSPGQREKLFF
TRBV6-6	.	.	TRBJ1-4	TGTGCCAGCAGTTACTCCAAAGGTGCGGAAAAACTGTTTTTT	CASSYSKGAEKLFF
TRBV5-1	many	TRBD2	TRBJ2-1	TGCGCCAGCAGCATGGGACTAGCGGGACCCTCCTACAATGAGCAGTTCTTC	CASSMGLAGPSYNEQFF
TRBV4-2	many	.	TRBJ1-2	TGTGCCAGCACCGAGGGACCGAACTATGGCTACACCTTC	CASTEGPNYGYTF
TRBV5-1	.	.	TRBJ1-1	TGCGCCAGCAGCTTGGCCCCCCATTCCGGGAACACTGAAGCTTTCTTT	CASSLAPHSGNTEAFF
TRBV6-5	many	.	TRBJ2-1	TGTGCCAGCAGCCCTAGGTATGAGCAGTTCTTC	CASSPRYEQFF
TRBV5-6	few	TRBD2	TRBJ2-3	TGTGCCAGCCGGGCCCGGGGGGTAGATACGCAGTATTTT	CASRARGVDTQYF
TRBV20-1	few	TRBD1	TRBJ2-7	TGCAGTGCTAGGATAATACAGGGGGGCGAGCAGTACTTC	CSARIIQGGEQYF